The TCR beta chain under discussion was sequenced for a study of control samples from healthy donors and cancer patients. The V gene end was trimmed by 2 bases and the J gene end by 4 bases; junction bases not matched to a gene: 8. The V gene's germline CDR1 is MGHRA and CDR2 YSYEKL. This CDR3 region has 16 residues. This table comes from immunoSEQ multiplex PCR, and its TCRdb copy is limited to in-frame clones, with some not included. The sample shows about 58,000 clones, approximately 89% of them seen only once. This sequence originates from a woman aged 55-75 years with lung cancer. The sequenced sample consisted of PBMCs. V is TRBV4-1 and J is TRBJ2-7; 10 bases map to TRBD1. CDR3 sequence (DNA): TGCGCCAGCAGCCAATTCCGGGGACAGGGGAGGTACGAGCAGTACTTC. Amino acids: CASSQFRGQGRYEQYF.